Below, 32 T cell receptor beta chains from the same sample are listed, as sequenced in a study of PD-1 blockade in classical Hodgkin lymphoma. TCRdb's table, derived via immunoSEQ multiplex PCR, lists solely in-frame clones and lacks some. The sample lists about 86,000 clones, 85% to 90% occurring once. There was relapse after autologous stem cell transplantation in every patient, and there was variation in brentuximab vedotin exposure. The sample in question was peripheral blood mononuclear cells (PBMCs), obtained before the second cycle of nivolumab. Every receptor here comes from a human donor with classical Hodgkin lymphoma.

This clone was recorded a few times. The chain is built from TRBV28 and TRBJ2-7; weak D call: TRBD2 (5 bases). The CDR3 loop spans 12 amino acids. V was clipped by 2 bases and J by 7 bases, with 9 bases between them. Germline CDR1 MDHEN, CDR2 SYDVKM. CDR3 region: CASSLMGSEQYF. The CDR3 coding sequence is TGTGCCAGCAGTTTAATGGGGAGTGAGCAGTACTTC.

J is TRBJ2-1 and V is TRBV6-5; D is uncertain. Germline loops: CDR1 MNHEY, CDR2 SVGAGI. Trimming stripped 4 bases from V and 0 bases from J, with 10 bases between. The CDR3 is 15 amino acids. CDR3 sequence reads: CASSLDVSSYNEQFF. The CDR3 nucleotides are TGTGCCAGCAGTTTAGATGTGAGCTCCTACAATGAGCAGTTCTTC.

V and J are TRBV6-1 and TRBJ1-5; D not certain. Trimming stripped 6 bases from V and 6 bases from J, with 18 bases between. This CDR3 has 15 residues. CDR1 is MNHNS and CDR2 is SASEGT in the germline V gene. The CDR3: CASRPDPMAPQPQHF. CDR3 in DNA: TGTGCCAGCAGACCCGACCCGATGGCACCTCAGCCCCAGCATTTT.

This clone was counted once. V is TRBV2 and J is TRBJ1-3; no reliable D call. V lost 0 bases and J lost 3, with 6 bases in between. The CDR3 is 14 amino acids. CDR1 SNHLY and CDR2 FYNNEI come from the germline V gene. The CDR3 region is CASSEATNGNTIYF. The CDR3 DNA reads TGTGCCAGCAGTGAAGCGACAAATGGAAACACCATATATTTT. Full variable domain (outside the CDR3, taken from reference TRBV2 and TRBJ1-3): EPEVTQTPSHQVTQMGQEVILRCVPISNHLYFYWYRQILGQKVEFLVSFYNNEISEKSEIFDDQFSVERPDGSNFTLKIRSTKLEDSAMYFCASSEATNGNTIYFGEGSWLTVV.

The chain couples TRBV5-1 to TRBJ2-7; 7 bases are a match to TRBD2. Germline loops: CDR1 SGHRS, CDR2 YFSETQ. V was clipped by 2 bases and J by 2 bases; unmatched bases: 4. The CDR3 is 14 residues long. CDR3 sequence: CASSFGGGTYEQYF. As DNA, the CDR3 is TGCGCCAGCAGCTTCGGCGGGGGAACCTACGAGCAGTACTTC. Full variable domain (remainder filled in from reference TRBV5-1 and TRBJ2-7): KAGVTQTPRYLIKTRGQQVTLSCSPISGHRSVSWYQQTPGQGLQFLFEYFSETQRNKGNFPGRFSGRQFSNSRSEMNVSTLELGDSALYLCASSFGGGTYEQYFGPGTRLTVT.

The genes are TRBV7-9 and TRBJ2-2, with 10 bases identical to TRBD1. CDR1 SEHNR and CDR2 FQNEAQ come from the germline V gene (reference sequence). J gave up 7 bases and V 3 bases, and 2 bases lay outside the gene matches. The CDR3 is 14 amino acids. As DNA, the CDR3 is TGTGCCAGCAGCTTGACAGGGGGCAACGGGGAGCTGTTTTTT. Translating gives CASSLTGGNGELFF.

The chain couples TRBV5-1 to TRBJ2-1; possible D gene TRBD2, 7 bases. Germline-derived CDR1 and CDR2 are SGHRS and YFSETQ. V was pared by 4 bases and J by 0 bases, with 14 bases between. This CDR3 is 16 amino acids long. The CDR3 loop reads CASSAIGGLSYNEQFF. CDR3 nucleotides: TGCGCCAGCAGCGCTATCGGGGGGCTCTCCTACAATGAGCAGTTCTTC.

This clone is a singleton in its sample. This chain joins TRBV27 and TRBJ2-3, with a tentative D call TRBD1 (6 bases). V lost 5 bases to trimming and J lost 2 bases, with 14 bases between them. Per the germline V gene, CDR1 is MNHEY and CDR2 is SMNVEV (reference sequence). The length of the CDR3 is 15 residues. CDR3 DNA sequence: TGTGCCAGCAGTCTTAGACAGGTCCACACAGATACGCAGTATTTT. This codes for CASSLRQVHTDTQYF.

The chain carries TRBV11-2 and TRBJ2-3; D is ambiguous. The V gene lost 2 bases and the J gene lost 6 bases, with 15 bases spanning the gap. Germline CDR1 is SGHAT and CDR2 is FQNNGV. CDR3 length equals 15 residues. This chain's CDR3 is CASSLMAGLVDTQYF. As DNA, the CDR3 is TGTGCCAGCAGCTTAATGGCCGGGCTTGTGGATACGCAGTATTTT.

The count of this clone is one. J is TRBJ2-1 and V is TRBV9; D may be TRBD2 (5 bases). Germline V gene sequence: CDR1 SGDLS, CDR2 YYNGEE. Trimming took off 6 bases at V and 5 bases at J, with 15 bases between the two ends. There are 14 residues in the CDR3. In DNA form, the CDR3 reads TGTGCCAGCACCCGGAGGCCCGACGACAATGAGCAGTTCTTC. Translated, it gives CASTRRPDDNEQFF.

The V call is TRBV28, the J call TRBJ2-3; D gene uncertain. Germline loops: CDR1 MDHEN, CDR2 SYDVKM. The CDR3 totals 20 residues. Trimming removed 2 bases from V and 1 base from J, with 25 bases in between. The CDR3 DNA is TGTGCCAGCAGTTTAACCCACCTCGAGGCAGCTCGAATGGGCACAGATACGCAGTATTTT. This sequence encodes CASSLTHLEAARMGTDTQYF. The complete variable domain, with remaining parts taken from reference TRBV28 and TRBJ2-3, reads DVKVTQSSRYLVKRTGEKVFLECVQDMDHENMFWYRQDPGLGLRLIYFSYDVKMKEKGDIPEGYSVSREKKERFSLILESASTNQTSMYLCASSLTHLEAARMGTDTQYFGPGTRLTVL.

This chain connects TRBV4-2 to TRBJ2-7; unclear D gene. CDR1 and CDR2 from the germline V gene are LGHNA and YNFKEQ. V gave up 0 bases and J gave up 1 base, with 13 bases separating them. The CDR3 is made up of 16 amino acids. The CDR3 DNA is TGTGCCAGCAGCCAAGAAAGGGTAGCCGGGTCCTACGAGCAGTACTTC. Protein sequence: CASSQERVAGSYEQYF.

V usage is TRBV27 and J usage is TRBJ2-2; D unresolved. CDR3 length equals 13 residues. CDR1 is MNHEY and CDR2 is SMNVEV in the germline V gene (reference sequence). V was clipped by 3 bases and J by 6 bases, with 8 bases between them. The CDR3 nucleotides read TGTGCCAGCAGTTTCCATTCCTCCGGGGAGCTGTTTTTT. Translated, it gives CASSFHSSGELFF.

The chain employs TRBV4-1 and TRBJ2-1; tentatively, D is TRBD1 or TRBD2 (5 bases each). The CDR3 is made up of 17 amino acids. V lost 1 base and J lost 5, with 18 bases in between. Looked up from germline, CDR1 is MGHRA and CDR2 is YSYEKL. CDR3 sequence reads: CASSQGGYQSVDNEQFF. The CDR3 coding sequence is TGCGCCAGCAGCCAAGGGGGGTACCAAAGTGTGGACAATGAGCAGTTCTTC.

The V gene is TRBV14, the J gene TRBJ2-5; D is unclear. Germline V gene data show CDR1 as SGHDN and CDR2 as FVKESK. CDR3 length: 16 amino acids. The germline V and J ends were trimmed by 6 bases and 2 bases, with 19 bases remaining between them. The CDR3: CASSQRGPSIQETQYF. CDR3 DNA sequence: TGTGCCAGCAGTCAACGTGGACCGAGCATACAAGAGACCCAGTACTTC.

CDR3 residues: CASRQGMAYEQYF. The DNA of the CDR3 is TGTGCCAGCAGACAGGGTATGGCCTACGAGCAGTACTTC. The V call is TRBV27, the J call TRBJ2-7, with a weak D call TRBD1 (6 bases). Germline V gives CDR1 MNHEY, CDR2 SMNVEV (reference sequence). Trimming took 6 bases from V and 2 from J, leaving 11 bases between them. The CDR3 loop spans 13 amino acids.

The chain links TRBV7-9 to TRBJ2-6; D gene uncertain. Between the trimmed V and J ends, which lost 4 bases and 1 base, there was a span of 17 bases. This CDR3 region has 18 residues. From germline, CDR1 is SEHNR and CDR2 FQNEAQ (reference sequence). Written as DNA, the CDR3 is TGTGCCAGCAGCTCCTCAACGACCGCCTTGTCTGGGGCCAACGTCCTGACTTTC. Its protein product is CASSSSTTALSGANVLTF.

The chain links TRBV6-6 to TRBJ2-1; D call uncertain. The V gene lost 1 base and the J gene lost 15 bases, with 16 bases spanning the gap. Germline lookup yields CDR1 MNHNY and CDR2 SVGAGI (reference sequence). The CDR3 totals 13 residues. The CDR3 reads CASSYFPGSIAFF. The CDR3 DNA sequence: TGTGCCAGCAGTTACTTCCCCGGTAGTATCGCGTTCTTC.

A single count supports this clone. The chain uses TRBV28 and TRBJ2-7; D might be TRBD2 (6 bases). The germline V gene has CDR1 MDHEN and CDR2 SYDVKM. This CDR3 contains 12 residues. The V gene lost 9 bases and the J gene lost 4 bases, with 13 bases spanning the gap. DNA for the CDR3: TGTGCCAGTCGGGACTGGACTTACGAGCAGTACTTC. Encoded protein: CASRDWTYEQYF. Full variable domain (rest looked up from reference TRBV28 and TRBJ2-7): DVKVTQSSRYLVKRTGEKVFLECVQDMDHENMFWYRQDPGLGLRLIYFSYDVKMKEKGDIPEGYSVSREKKERFSLILESASTNQTSMYLCASRDWTYEQYFGPGTRLTVT.

This clone was recorded only once. The V and J genes are TRBV5-6 and TRBJ2-5; no clear D. Germline CDR1 and CDR2: SGHDT and YYEEEE. The CDR3 is 11 amino acids. V was trimmed by 7 bases and J by 2 bases, leaving 6 bases between them. CDR3 loop: CASVGQETQYF. CDR3 in DNA: TGTGCCAGCGTTGGGCAAGAGACCCAGTACTTC.

The chain uses TRBV7-9 and TRBJ2-2, with unresolved D. V was clipped by 2 bases and J by 1 base, with 8 bases between them. The V gene's germline CDR1 is SEHNR and CDR2 FQNEAQ (reference sequence). The CDR3 runs to 15 residues. CDR3 nucleotide sequence: TGTGCCAGCAGCTTATTTTCAGGGAACACCGGGGAGCTGTTTTTT. The encoded protein is CASSLFSGNTGELFF.

Written as DNA, the CDR3 is TGTGCCAGCAGTTCCGCAGGGGCTGGCGGGGAGCTGTTTTTT. Its protein is CASSSAGAGGELFF. The chain carries TRBV27 and TRBJ2-2, with D possibly TRBD1 on 6 matching bases. The CDR3 covers 14 residues. V lost 4 bases and J 7 bases, leaving 13 bases between the germline ends. CDR1 is MNHEY, CDR2 SMNVEV, per germline (reference sequence).

The chain employs TRBV10-2 and TRBJ2-2; no definite D call. CDR3 length equals 14 residues. Per the germline V gene, CDR1 is WSHSY and CDR2 is SAAADI. Trimming left V 1 base short and J 3 bases short, with 6 bases between. Here the CDR3 reads CASSEYTDTGELFF. As DNA, the CDR3 is TGCGCCAGCAGTGAGTACACTGACACCGGGGAGCTGTTTTTT.

CDR3 nucleotide sequence: TGTGCCAGTAGTATTGTAGTGAACACTGAAGCTTTCTTT. This translates into CASSIVVNTEAFF. This chain joins TRBV19 and TRBJ1-1; no firm D call. Trimming shortened V by 3 bases and J by 0 bases, and 5 bases separated the two germline ends. Germline V lookup: CDR1 LNHDA, CDR2 SQIVND (reference sequence). The length of the CDR3 is 13 residues.

The V call is TRBV2, the J call TRBJ2-5; 8 bases agree with TRBD2. This CDR3 is 17 amino acids long. Germline V lookup: CDR1 SNHLY, CDR2 FYNNEI. Trimming removed 6 bases from V and 4 bases from J; junction bases left unmatched: 16. The CDR3 protein is CASSDPDPAGDGETQYF. The DNA for the CDR3 is TGTGCCAGCAGCGACCCGGATCCAGCGGGGGACGGAGAGACCCAGTACTTC.

In its sample, this clone was seen once. The CDR3 protein is CSVVHRGAYNEQFF. The CDR3 nucleotides are TGCAGCGTTGTGCACAGGGGGGCTTACAATGAGCAGTTCTTC. The gene calls are TRBV29-1 and TRBJ2-1, with TRBD1 matching over 8 bases. CDR1 and CDR2 from the germline V gene are SQVTM and ANQGSEA. Trimming removed 4 bases from V and 4 bases from J; junction bases left unmatched: 6. The CDR3 has 14 residues.

The chain couples TRBV5-3 to TRBJ1-4, with TRBD1 matching 7 bases. TRBV5-3 is identified as an open reading frame with a role that is uncertain. V dropped 2 bases and J dropped 0; count of bases not matched to a gene: 16. There are 20 residues in the CDR3. In DNA, the CDR3 is TGTGCCAGAAGCTTTAAATTACCGGGACAGATAATTTCAACTAATGAAAAACTGTTTTTT. Translating gives CARSFKLPGQIISTNEKLFF.

The chain has TRBV5-4 and TRBJ1-2, with no clear D. V lost 4 bases and J lost 1, with 11 bases in between. Per germline, CDR1 SGHNT and CDR2 YYREEE (reference sequence). The CDR3 has 14 residues. Here the CDR3 reads CASSHPTNNYGYTF. DNA of the CDR3: TGTGCCAGCAGCCATCCAACTAATAACTATGGCTACACCTTC.

V gene TRBV19 combines with J gene TRBJ1-1; D unclear. This CDR3 has 13 amino acids. The V gene's germline CDR1 is LNHDA and CDR2 SQIVND (reference sequence). V lost 4 bases, J lost 0 bases, and 6 bases lay in between. The CDR3 nucleotides are TGTGCCAGTAGTAGGGCCCTGAACACTGAAGCTTTCTTT. Its translation is CASSRALNTEAFF.

This clone was detected only once. The V call is TRBV4-1, the J call TRBJ2-5; no definite D call. In germline, CDR1 is MGHRA, CDR2 YSYEKL. V lost 1 base to trimming and J lost 4 bases, with 13 bases between them. This CDR3 is 15 amino acids long. CDR3 amino acids: CASSQVGGKGETQYF. CDR3 in DNA: TGCGCCAGCAGCCAAGTTGGCGGTAAGGGAGAGACCCAGTACTTC.

This sequence joins TRBV5-1 and TRBJ2-7; 9 positions match TRBD1. The trim removed 4 bases at V and 7 bases at J, leaving 9 bases unmatched. Germline-derived CDR1 and CDR2 are SGHRS and YFSETQ. The CDR3 contains 14 residues. Here the CDR3 reads CASSVGQGREEQYF. DNA for the CDR3: TGCGCCAGCAGCGTGGGACAGGGCCGAGAAGAGCAGTACTTC.

V usage is TRBV5-4 and J usage is TRBJ1-1; 8 bases map to TRBD1. V dropped 4 bases and J dropped 0; count of bases not matched to a gene: 2. The CDR3 covers 14 residues. The germline V gene has CDR1 SGHNT and CDR2 YYREEE (reference sequence). DNA for the CDR3: TGTGCCAGCAGCCAGGGGGCTTTGAACACTGAAGCTTTCTTT. This sequence encodes CASSQGALNTEAFF.